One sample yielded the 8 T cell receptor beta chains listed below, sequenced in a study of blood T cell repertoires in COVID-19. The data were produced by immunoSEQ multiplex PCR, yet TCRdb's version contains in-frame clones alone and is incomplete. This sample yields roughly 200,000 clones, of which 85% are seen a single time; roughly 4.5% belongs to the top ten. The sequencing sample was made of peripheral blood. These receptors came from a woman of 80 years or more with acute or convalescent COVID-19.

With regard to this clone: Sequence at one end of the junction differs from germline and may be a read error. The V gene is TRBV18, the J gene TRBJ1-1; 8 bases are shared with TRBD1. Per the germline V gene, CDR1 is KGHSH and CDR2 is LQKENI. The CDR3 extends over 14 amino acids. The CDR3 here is CASSLSGQAAEAFF. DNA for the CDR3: TGTGCCAGCTCACTCTCGGGACAGGCGGCTGAGGCTTTCTTT.

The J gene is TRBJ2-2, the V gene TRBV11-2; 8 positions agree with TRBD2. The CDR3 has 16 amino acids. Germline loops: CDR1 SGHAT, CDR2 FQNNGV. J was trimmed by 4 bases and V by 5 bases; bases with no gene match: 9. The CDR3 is CASSPYGTSGTGELFF. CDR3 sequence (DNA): TGTGCCAGCAGCCCATACGGGACTAGTGGCACCGGGGAGCTGTTTTTT.

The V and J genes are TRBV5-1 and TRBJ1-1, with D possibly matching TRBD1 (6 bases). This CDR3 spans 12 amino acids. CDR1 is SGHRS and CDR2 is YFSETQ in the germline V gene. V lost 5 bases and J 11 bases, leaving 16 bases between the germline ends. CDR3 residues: CASRPETGSAFF. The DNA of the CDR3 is TGCGCCAGCAGACCCGAGACAGGATCGGCTTTCTTT.

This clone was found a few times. CDR3 nucleotide sequence: TGTGCCAGCACCCCCATGACAGATGGTGGTGGCTACACCTTC. Translated, it gives CASTPMTDGGGYTF. This chain links TRBV27 with TRBJ1-2; D might be TRBD1 (5 bases). The CDR3 covers 14 residues. Trimming pared 7 bases from V and 7 bases from J, leaving 19 bases between. Germline-derived CDR1 and CDR2 are MNHEY and SMNVEV (reference sequence).

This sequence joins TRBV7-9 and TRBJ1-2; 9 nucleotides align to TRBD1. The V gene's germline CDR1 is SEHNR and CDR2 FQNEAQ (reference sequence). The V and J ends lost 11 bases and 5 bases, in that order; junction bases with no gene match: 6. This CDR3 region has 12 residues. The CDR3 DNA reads TGTGCCTGGCCGACAGGGGGTTATGGCTACACCTTC. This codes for CAWPTGGYGYTF.

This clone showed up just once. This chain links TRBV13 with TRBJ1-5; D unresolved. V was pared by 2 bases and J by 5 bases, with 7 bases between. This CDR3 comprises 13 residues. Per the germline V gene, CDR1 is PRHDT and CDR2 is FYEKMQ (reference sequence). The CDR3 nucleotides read TGTGCCAGCAGCTTACGGAGGGATCAGCCCCAGCATTTT. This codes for CASSLRRDQPQHF.

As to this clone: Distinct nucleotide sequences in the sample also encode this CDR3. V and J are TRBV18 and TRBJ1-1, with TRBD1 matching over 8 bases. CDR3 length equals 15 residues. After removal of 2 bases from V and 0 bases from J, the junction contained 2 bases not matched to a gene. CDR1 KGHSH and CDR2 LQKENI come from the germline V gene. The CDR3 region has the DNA TGTGCCAGCTCACCAGGGACAGGTGTGAACACTGAAGCTTTCTTT. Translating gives CASSPGTGVNTEAFF.

In DNA form, the CDR3 reads TGTGCCGTGGGCGTATGGGTCACAGATACGCAGTATTTT. It is translated as CAVGVWVTDTQYF. The rearrangement joins TRBV6-5 to TRBJ2-3; D unresolved. The CDR3 contains 13 residues. Trimming removed 11 bases from V and 2 bases from J, with 14 bases in between. Germline assignment: CDR1 MNHEY and CDR2 SVGAGI.